The 15 T cell receptor beta chains below come from one sample, sequenced in a study of T cell responses to AZD1222 COVID-19 vaccine. Generated by immunoSEQ multiplex PCR, the TCRdb table keeps only in-frame clones and is missing some. The table has around 250,000 clones, roughly 93% seen once; the top ten hold roughly 0.5%. The sample consisted of peripheral blood, taken on day 0 of AZD1222 vaccination. Receptor source: an adult in good health.

This rearrangement joins TRBV28 to TRBJ1-2, with D possibly being TRBD1 (5 bases). V was pared by 5 bases and J by 8 bases, with 18 bases between. The germline CDR1 and CDR2 sequences are MDHEN and SYDVKM. This CDR3 has 14 residues. CDR3 region: CASSSGTGSWGYTF. CDR3 nucleotide sequence: TGTGCCAGCAGTAGTGGGACGGGGTCTTGGGGCTACACCTTC.

V gene TRBV2 combines with J gene TRBJ1-2, with 9 bases matching TRBD1. The CDR3 is made up of 14 amino acids. Germline V CDR1 and CDR2: SNHLY, FYNNEI. With V trimmed by 6 bases and J by 7 bases, 9 bases remained unmatched. CDR3: CASSSGTGFSGYTF. The DNA of the CDR3 is TGTGCCAGCAGCTCCGGGACAGGGTTTAGTGGCTACACCTTC. The full variable domain, with the rest looked up from reference TRBV2 and TRBJ1-2, is EPEVTQTPSHQVTQMGQEVILRCVPISNHLYFYWYRQILGQKVEFLVSFYNNEISEKSEIFDDQFSVERPDGSNFTLKIRSTKLEDSAMYFCASSSGTGFSGYTFGSGTRLTVV.

V gene TRBV7-3 combines with J gene TRBJ2-3; 8 positions agree with TRBD2. The germline gives CDR1 SGHTA, CDR2 FQGTGA. V trimming: 0 bases; J trimming: 2 bases; junction bases outside the gene matches: 7. The CDR3 consists of 17 residues. The CDR3 loop is CASSLTGVAGHTDTQYF. The DNA for the CDR3 is TGTGCCAGCAGCTTAACGGGGGTAGCGGGACACACAGATACGCAGTATTTT.

CDR3 DNA: TGCGCCAGCAGCTCGGGATCTAGCTCTGGGGCCAACGTCCTGACTTTC. Protein product: CASSSGSSSGANVLTF. The J gene is TRBJ2-6, the V gene TRBV5-1, with D maybe TRBD2 (5 bases). V was shortened by 3 bases and J by 0 bases, with 10 bases between the two germline ends. Germline assignment: CDR1 SGHRS and CDR2 YFSETQ. The CDR3 totals 16 residues.

The gene calls are TRBV19 and TRBJ2-2, with TRBD1 identical over 8 bases. Germline values: CDR1 LNHDA, CDR2 SQIVND (reference sequence). J lost 0 bases, V lost 2 bases, and 5 bases had no gene match. CDR3 size: 17 residues. CDR3 in amino acids: CASSIIPTGANTGELFF. The CDR3 region has the DNA TGTGCCAGTAGTATAATCCCGACAGGGGCGAACACCGGGGAGCTGTTTTTT.

V gene TRBV7-3 combines with J gene TRBJ2-1; D possibly uses TRBD1 or TRBD2 (5 bases each). The CDR3 is made up of 15 amino acids. V lost 2 bases and J 3 bases, leaving 11 bases between the germline ends. The V gene's germline CDR1 is SGHTA and CDR2 FQGTGA. As DNA, the CDR3 is TGTGCCAGCAGCTTAGGACGGGGCGACTACAATGAGCAGTTCTTC. As protein: CASSLGRGDYNEQFF.

The chain recombines TRBV5-1 with TRBJ1-2, with a tentative D call TRBD1 (5 bases). The CDR3 extends over 13 amino acids. V was clipped by 4 bases and J by 8 bases, with 15 bases between them. CDR1 SGHRS and CDR2 YFSETQ come from the germline V gene. This chain's CDR3 is CASSTGGTVGYTF. The CDR3 nucleotides are TGCGCCAGCAGCACCGGGGGGACGGTGGGCTACACCTTC.

This clone was seen only once. The gene calls are TRBV5-6 and TRBJ1-1; possibly TRBD1 for D (6 bases). V shed 1 base and J shed 0 bases, with 10 bases lying between them. From germline, CDR1 is SGHDT and CDR2 YYEEEE. The CDR3 is made up of 15 amino acids. This CDR3 is CASSLKGVMNTEAFF. The CDR3 DNA sequence: TGTGCCAGCAGCTTGAAGGGGGTCATGAACACTGAAGCTTTCTTT.

The J gene is TRBJ2-6, the V gene TRBV2; D assignment may be TRBD1 or TRBD2 (5 bases each). Germline V CDR1 and CDR2: SNHLY, FYNNEI. The CDR3 is made up of 17 amino acids. V was clipped by 8 bases and J by 0 bases, with 17 bases between them. CDR3 residues: CASFPGGRLSGANVLTF. In DNA form, the CDR3 reads TGTGCCAGCTTTCCTGGGGGACGGCTCTCTGGGGCCAACGTCCTGACTTTC.

The chain has TRBV6-5 and TRBJ1-3; D perhaps matches TRBD1 (5 bases). CDR1 is MNHEY and CDR2 is SVGAGI in the germline V gene. The V gene lost 2 bases and the J gene lost 0 bases, with 8 bases spanning the gap. The CDR3 has 15 residues. The CDR3 nucleotides are TGTGCCAGCAGTTACAACAGGATCTCTGGAAACACCATATATTTT. As protein: CASSYNRISGNTIYF.

The V and J genes are TRBV6-5 and TRBJ2-5; D remains ambiguous. Germline V gene data show CDR1 as MNHEY and CDR2 as SVGAGI. The CDR3 runs 13 residues. Trimming shortened V by 3 bases and J by 2 bases, and 7 bases separated the two germline ends. The chain's CDR3 is CASSYRRQETQYF. CDR3 nucleotide sequence: TGTGCCAGCAGTTATCGGCGGCAAGAGACCCAGTACTTC.

The V and J genes are TRBV5-1 and TRBJ2-5; D perhaps matches TRBD1 (7 bases). The V end lost 4 bases, the J end lost 4 bases, and 14 bases lay between the germline ends. The CDR3 has 14 residues. CDR1 SGHRS and CDR2 YFSETQ come from the germline V gene. CDR3: CASSPGGAGETQYF. CDR3 bases: TGCGCCAGCAGCCCAGGGGGAGCGGGAGAGACCCAGTACTTC.

This clone was seen a single time. The rearrangement links TRBV6-5 to TRBJ1-3; D gene ambiguous. Germline V gives CDR1 MNHEY, CDR2 SVGAGI. Trimming removed 7 bases at V and 0 bases at J, with 10 bases between. The CDR3 consists of 14 residues. This CDR3 reads CASTPRASGNTIYF. The DNA of the CDR3 is TGTGCCAGCACTCCGAGGGCCTCTGGAAACACCATATATTTT.

CDR3 nucleotide sequence: TGTGCCAGTAGTATTCAGGGTTCTGGCACTGAAGCTTTCTTT. Protein sequence: CASSIQGSGTEAFF. V gene TRBV19 combines with J gene TRBJ1-1; TRBD1 is a possible D gene (5 bases). Germline values: CDR1 LNHDA, CDR2 SQIVND (reference sequence). V lost 3 bases, J lost 4 bases, and 12 bases lay in between. The CDR3 is 14 amino acids.

This chain links TRBV5-1 with TRBJ2-1; unclear D gene. V lost 1 base to trimming and J lost 1 base, with 9 bases between them. Germline CDR1 SGHRS, CDR2 YFSETQ. This CDR3 spans 15 amino acids. The CDR3 DNA sequence: TGCGCCAGCAGCTTGCAACGGATTTCCTACAATGAGCAGTTCTTC. This codes for CASSLQRISYNEQFF.